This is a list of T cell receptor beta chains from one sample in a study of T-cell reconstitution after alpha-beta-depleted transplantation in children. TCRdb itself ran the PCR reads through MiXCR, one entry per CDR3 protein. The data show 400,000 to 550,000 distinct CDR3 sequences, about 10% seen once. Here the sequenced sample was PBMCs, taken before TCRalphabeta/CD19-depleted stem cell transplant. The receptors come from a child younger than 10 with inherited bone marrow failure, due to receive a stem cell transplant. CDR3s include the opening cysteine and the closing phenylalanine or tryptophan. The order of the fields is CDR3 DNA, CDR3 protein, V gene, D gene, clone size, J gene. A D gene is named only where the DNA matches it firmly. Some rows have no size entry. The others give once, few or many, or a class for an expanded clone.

TGTGCCAGCAGCCTCGGATCGACAGAGAATCAGCCCCAGCATTTT,CASSLGSTENQPQHF,TRBV5-5,NA,NA,TRBJ1-5
TGCAGCGTCCCCCCGGGACCCTCGGCCTACAATGAGCAGTTCTTC,CSVPPGPSAYNEQFF,TRBV29-1,NA,NA,TRBJ2-1
TGCGCCAGCAGCCAACAGACTTTGAATTCGGGGGAGCTGTTTTTT,CASSQQTLNSGELFF,TRBV4-3,NA,many,TRBJ2-2
TGCGCCAGCAGCTTAAACCCGGGCCGAAATTACTACGAGCAGTACTTC,CASSLNPGRNYYEQYF,TRBV5-1,NA,many,TRBJ2-7
TGTGCCAGCAGTCCGGCGGGCAATCAGCCCCAGCATTTT,CASSPAGNQPQHF,TRBV6-6,NA,many,TRBJ1-5
TGTGCCAGCAATGAACAGGGAGATAATTCACCCCTCCACTTT,CASNEQGDNSPLHF,TRBV6-1,NA,many,TRBJ1-6
TGCGCCAGCAGTGAGTGGACGGCCGGTTTGGATACGCAGTATTTT,CASSEWTAGLDTQYF,TRBV10-1,NA,NA,TRBJ2-3
TGTGCCAGCAGCCGGGGGGGGGTCACTGAAGCTTTCTTT,CASSRGGVTEAFF,TRBV7-9,NA,NA,TRBJ1-1
TGTGCCAGCCTGGACTTGACCTTTGGTGAGCAGTTCTTC,CASLDLTFGEQFF,TRBV28,NA,many,TRBJ2-1
TGTGCCAGCAGCTTAGACCTAGCAGGAGGATCCTACAATGAGCAGTTCTTC,CASSLDLAGGSYNEQFF,TRBV11-2,NA,many,TRBJ2-1
TGTGCCAGCAGTTTTGGTTTGGGGGGAGAGTACAATGAGCAGTTCTTC,CASSFGLGGEYNEQFF,TRBV28,NA,NA,TRBJ2-1
TGTGCCAGCAGCTTCGCCCCTGGACAGCCTAATTCACCCCTCCACTTT,CASSFAPGQPNSPLHF,TRBV11-2,NA,few,TRBJ1-6
TGCAGTGCTAGATGGGCCAGGAAGATGGGCACAACTGAAGCTTTCTTT,CSARWARKMGTTEAFF,TRBV20-1,NA,few,TRBJ1-1
TGCAGTGCTAGAGGGCCCGGCAGCTTGAACACTGAAGCTTTCTTT,CSARGPGSLNTEAFF,TRBV20-1,NA,many,TRBJ1-1
TGTGCCAGCAGCTTCCTATCTAGCTCCTACGAGCAGTACTTC,CASSFLSSSYEQYF,TRBV12-3/TRBV12-4,NA,NA,TRBJ2-7
TGTGCCAGCAGCTTAGAAGGGCTCGGAGTGGGAGTGTCAGATACGCAGTATTTT,CASSLEGLGVGVSDTQYF,TRBV11-2,NA,many,TRBJ2-3
TGTGCCAGCAGTCCTCTTCTAGCGGGACGCCCCTACGAGCAGTACTTC,CASSPLLAGRPYEQYF,TRBV12-3/TRBV12-4,TRBD2,many,TRBJ2-7
TGCAGCGTGGGGGCGGTCGATGAGCAGTTCTTC,CSVGAVDEQFF,TRBV29-1,NA,many,TRBJ2-1
TGTGCCAGCAGCTTCGAAGTTCAGCTAGATACGCAGTATTTT,CASSFEVQLDTQYF,TRBV7-6,NA,NA,TRBJ2-3
TGTGCCAGCAGCCCCCCCGGGGGTTTCGAGACCCAGTACTTC,CASSPPGGFETQYF,TRBV7-2,NA,many,TRBJ2-5
TGCAGCGTTGAAGAAGGGACAGGGAGTTTCTACGAGCAGTACTTC,CSVEEGTGSFYEQYF,TRBV29-1,TRBD1,many,TRBJ2-7
TGTGCCAGCAGCGAGTGGGACGGCACAGATACGCAGTATTTT,CASSEWDGTDTQYF,TRBV9,NA,NA,TRBJ2-3
TGCAGCGTTGAACAGGGTGATGAAAAACTGTTTTTT,CSVEQGDEKLFF,TRBV29-1,NA,few,TRBJ1-4
TGCAGTGCCGCTACCCCGGCTAGCGGGATCACAGATACGCAGTATTTT,CSAATPASGITDTQYF,TRBV20-1,TRBD2,many,TRBJ2-3
TGTGCCAGCAGCTCTCGGGACAGGGTCTACAATGAGCAGTTCTTC,CASSSRDRVYNEQFF,TRBV7-2,TRBD1,many,TRBJ2-1